These T cell receptor beta chains were read from a single sample in a study of T cells in localized non-small cell lung cancer. The data were produced by immunoSEQ multiplex PCR, yet TCRdb's version contains in-frame clones alone and is incomplete. The sample includes approximately 11,000 clones, around 82% of them seen just once. The sequencing used peripheral blood mononuclear cells, collected before any cancer treatment. The receptors were gathered from a female donor older than 55 with stage II lung adenocarcinoma. Both conserved end residues are part of each CDR3. A D gene is named only where the DNA matches it firmly. Clone size is shown for a subset of rows, as once, few, many or a class of expanded clone.

J gene: TRBJ2-1
D gene: NA
clone size: few
V gene: TRBV19
CDR3 DNA: TGTGCCAGTAGTAAGAGTCAGGGGAGGATTGAGCAGTTCTTC
CDR3 protein: CASSKSQGRIEQFF

J gene: TRBJ2-5
D gene: NA
clone size: NA
V gene: TRBV19
CDR3 DNA: TGTGCCAGTAGTATCGGTAGGGGGGAGACCCAGTACTTC
CDR3 protein: CASSIGRGETQYF

J gene: TRBJ1-5
D gene: NA
clone size: NA
V gene: TRBV6-5
CDR3 DNA: TGTGCCAGCAGTTACAGTCGGGACAGCAATCAGCCCCAGCATTTT
CDR3 protein: CASSYSRDSNQPQHF

J gene: TRBJ2-3
D gene: TRBD2
clone size: medium-sized
V gene: TRBV5-5
CDR3 DNA: TGTGCCAGCAGTCTCAGCGGGGGACGCACAGATACGCAGTATTTT
CDR3 protein: CASSLSGGRTDTQYF

J gene: TRBJ2-7
D gene: NA
clone size: NA
V gene: TRBV21-1
CDR3 DNA: TGTGCCAGCAGCAATAGGGACAGAAACTACGAGCAGTACTTC
CDR3 protein: CASSNRDRNYEQYF

J gene: TRBJ1-2
D gene: TRBD1
clone size: NA
V gene: TRBV7-9
CDR3 DNA: TGTGCCAGCAGCCCGAGACCCGGGACAGGATATCCCTACACCTTC
CDR3 protein: CASSPRPGTGYPYTF

J gene: TRBJ1-5
D gene: TRBD1
clone size: NA
V gene: TRBV19
CDR3 DNA: TGTGCCAGTAGTATTTCCAGGGGGGCGGGCAATCAGCCCCAGCATTTT
CDR3 protein: CASSISRGAGNQPQHF

J gene: TRBJ2-5
D gene: NA
clone size: NA
V gene: TRBV30
CDR3 DNA: TGTGCCTGGAGTGTGGGAGGCTCCGGGGAGACCCAGTACTTC
CDR3 protein: CAWSVGGSGETQYF

J gene: TRBJ2-2
D gene: NA
clone size: NA
V gene: TRBV27
CDR3 DNA: TGTGCCAGCAGTTTATCGGAGGCGGCCTATCCGGGGGAGCTGTTTTTT
CDR3 protein: CASSLSEAAYPGELFF

J gene: TRBJ2-5
D gene: TRBD2
clone size: NA
V gene: TRBV13
CDR3 DNA: TGTGCCAGCAGCCACGGACTAGCGGAAGAGACCCAGTACTTC
CDR3 protein: CASSHGLAEETQYF

J gene: TRBJ1-6
D gene: NA
clone size: NA
V gene: TRBV7-3
CDR3 DNA: TGTGCCAGCAGCTTAACCGCCCTAAATTCACCCCTCCACTTT
CDR3 protein: CASSLTALNSPLHF

J gene: TRBJ1-1
D gene: TRBD1
clone size: once
V gene: TRBV6-6
CDR3 DNA: TGTGCCAGCAGGCATTACAGGACAGGATTGAACACTGAAGCTTTCTTT
CDR3 protein: CASRHYRTGLNTEAFF

J gene: TRBJ1-1
D gene: NA
clone size: once
V gene: TRBV6-5
CDR3 DNA: TGTGCCAGCAGTTACACGTTGAGGGACACTGAAGCTTTCTTT
CDR3 protein: CASSYTLRDTEAFF

J gene: TRBJ2-1
D gene: NA
clone size: once
V gene: TRBV10-3
CDR3 DNA: TGTGCCATCGGGACGGAAGTGTCTCCCTACAATGAGCAGTTCTTC
CDR3 protein: CAIGTEVSPYNEQFF

J gene: TRBJ2-1
D gene: TRBD2
clone size: NA
V gene: TRBV5-1
CDR3 DNA: TGCGCCAGCAGCTTGAGAAGCGGGAGCTCCTACAATGAGCAGTTCTTC
CDR3 protein: CASSLRSGSSYNEQFF

J gene: TRBJ2-1
D gene: NA
clone size: NA
V gene: TRBV18
CDR3 DNA: TGTGCCAGCTCACCACCTGGATACAATGAGCAGTTCTTC
CDR3 protein: CASSPPGYNEQFF